The present entry profiles one T cell receptor (beta chain) with its context. Antigen specificity is unknown. At one of its ends the junction is not consistent with the germline gene, which may arise from a read error. These data originate in a study of T cell responses to AZD1222 COVID-19 vaccine. Whole-study findings and limits: All repertoire sampling was performed exclusively after the peak T cell response. It should be noted that donors were predominantly white British and more often female, and clonal diversity was possibly underestimated. The study found Spike-specific TCR breadth and depth rose after two AZD1222 doses. Researchers report vaccine-associated CD4 TCRs spanning spike, with dominance at 160-218 and 743-854.

Germline V CDR1 and CDR2: GTSNPN, SVGIG (reference sequence). The CDR3 length is 13 residues. Only in-frame clones appear in the TCRdb table, and some are missing; sequencing was by immunoSEQ multiplex PCR. The repertoire has about 50,000 clones, over 75% of them found once; the top ten carry about 15%. Sequenced here: peripheral blood, sampled on day 0 of AZD1222 vaccination. This rearrangement joins TRBV30 to TRBJ1-2; D call uncertain. The sequence was obtained from an adult in good health. The DNA of the CDR3 is TGTGCCTGGAGTGTAAATCGTATCGGGTTCCCCTCCTTC. Translated, it gives CAWSVNRIGFPSF. The variable domain in full, completed from reference TRBV30 and TRBJ1-2, reads SQTIHQWPATLVQPVGSPLSLECTVEGTSNPNLYWYRQAAGRGLQLLFYSVGIGQISSEVPQNLSASRPQDRQFILSSKKLLLSDSGFYLCAWSVNRIGFPSFGSGTRLTVV.